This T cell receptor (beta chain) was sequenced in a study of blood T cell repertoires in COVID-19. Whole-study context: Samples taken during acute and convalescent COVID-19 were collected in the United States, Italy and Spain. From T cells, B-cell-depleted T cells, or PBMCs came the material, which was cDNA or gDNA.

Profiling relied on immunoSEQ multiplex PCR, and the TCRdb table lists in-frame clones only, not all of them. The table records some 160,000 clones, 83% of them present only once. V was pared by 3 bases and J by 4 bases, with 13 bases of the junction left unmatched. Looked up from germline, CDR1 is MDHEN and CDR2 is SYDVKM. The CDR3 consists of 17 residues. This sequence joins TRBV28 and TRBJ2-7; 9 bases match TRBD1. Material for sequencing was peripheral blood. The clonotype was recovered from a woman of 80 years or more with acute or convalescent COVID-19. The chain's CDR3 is CASSLPTGQGNRYEQYF. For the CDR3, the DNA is TGTGCCAGCAGTTTGCCCACGGGACAGGGAAACAGGTACGAGCAGTACTTC.